A selection of T cell receptor beta chains follows, all from one sample in a study of shared clonotypes between healthy human individuals. Only in-frame clones appear in the TCRdb table, and some are missing; sequencing was by immunoSEQ multiplex PCR. In the table there are about 710,000 clones, around 70% of which are singletons. The sample comprised memory CD4+ T cells sorted from blood. The receptors here all came from a woman aged 25-40 years in good health. The CDR3 runs from the conserved cysteine through the conserved F or W. A D gene is named only where the DNA matches it firmly. Only part of the rows carry a size: once, few, many, or a class if the clone is expanded.

J	size	V	D	DNA	CDR3
TRBJ2-1	-	TRBV7-8	TRBD2	TGTGCCAGCAGCTCCTACGCTAGCGGGGATTACAATGAGCAGTTCTTC	CASSSYASGDYNEQFF
TRBJ1-1	-	TRBV5-1	-	TGCGCCAGCAGCTTGGTGGAAGGGCCCGGAGGAAAAGCTTTCTTT	CASSLVEGPGGKAFF
TRBJ2-1	-	TRBV10-2	-	TGCGCCAGCCGCGGTGGGTGGAGCTCCTACAATGAGCAGTTCTTC	CASRGGWSSYNEQFF
TRBJ1-5	-	TRBV7-2	-	TGTGCCAGCAGCCCCGGGGGTCGGCAGCCCCAGCATTTT	CASSPGGRQPQHF
TRBJ1-1	once	TRBV10-1	-	TGCGCCAGCAGTGTCCGAAGCGCTTCTGAAGCTTTCTTT	CASSVRSASEAFF
TRBJ2-1	few	TRBV29-1	TRBD2	TGCAGCGTTGTTAGGACTAGCGGCTACAATGAGCAGTTCTTC	CSVVRTSGYNEQFF
TRBJ1-2	-	TRBV5-4	TRBD1	TGTGCCAGCAGCCCACAGGGGGCAGAGTATGGCTACACCTTC	CASSPQGAEYGYTF
TRBJ2-7	-	TRBV6-5	TRBD2	TGTGCCAGCAGTAGGGGGCGGACTAGCGCTTACGAGCAGTACTTC	CASSRGRTSAYEQYF
TRBJ1-1	-	TRBV5-1	-	TGCGCCAGCAGCTTGCAGGGCCGGAACACTGAAGCTTTCTTT	CASSLQGRNTEAFF
TRBJ2-3	-	TRBV19	-	TGTGCCAGTAGTATAGAGAAGGGAATAACGCAGTATTTT	CASSIEKGITQYF
TRBJ2-5	-	TRBV5-1	TRBD1	TGCGCCAGCAGCAGACAGGGGGAGAGGGAGACCCAGTACTTC	CASSRQGERETQYF
TRBJ1-4	-	TRBV6-1	-	TGTGCCAGCAAAAGCGAAGGACAGAATGAAAAACTGTTTTTT	CASKSEGQNEKLFF
TRBJ2-7	once	TRBV7-8	-	TGTGCCAGCAGCTTAGAGGGTAGCTCCTACGAGCAGTACTTC	CASSLEGSSYEQYF
TRBJ2-1	-	TRBV29-1	-	TGCAGCGTAGGCCGGGGGTTACTGAATGAGCAGTTCTTC	CSVGRGLLNEQFF
TRBJ1-2	-	TRBV25-1	-	TGTGCCAGCAGTGAATGGGGGGACTTGCGGGGCTACACCTTC	CASSEWGDLRGYTF
TRBJ1-1	-	TRBV20-1	TRBD1	TGCAGTGCTAGTACAGGGGGGCAAGCTTTCTTT	CSASTGGQAFF
TRBJ2-7	-	TRBV11-3	-	TGTGCCAGCAGCCCTGGTCGGAACGAGCAGTACTTC	CASSPGRNEQYF
TRBJ1-1	-	TRBV9	-	TGTGCCAGCAGCTCCAGTAACACTGAAGCTTTCTTT	CASSSSNTEAFF
TRBJ1-4	-	TRBV18	TRBD1	TGTGCCAGCTCATCTCCCGGGACAGACAATGAAAAACTGTTTTTT	CASSSPGTDNEKLFF
TRBJ1-2	once	TRBV7-3	-	TGTGCCAGCAGCCCCGAAAGTAACTATGGCTACACCTTC	CASSPESNYGYTF
TRBJ2-1	-	TRBV5-1	-	TGCGCCAGCAGCTTAGATGCCGGGGATGAGCAGTTCTTC	CASSLDAGDEQFF
TRBJ1-2	-	TRBV18	TRBD1	TGTGCCAGCTCACCCGACAGGGTATATGGCTACACCTTC	CASSPDRVYGYTF
TRBJ2-1	-	TRBV7-2	TRBD2	TGTGCCAGCACCTCCGGGACTAGCGGGAGAATTGAGCAGTTCTTC	CASTSGTSGRIEQFF
TRBJ2-5	-	TRBV18	-	TGTGCCAGCTCACCGGTGGGCTTTGAGACCCAGTACTTC	CASSPVGFETQYF
TRBJ1-1	once	TRBV10-1	-	TGCGCCAGCAGTTTAGGACGGGGGACTGAAGCTTTCTTT	CASSLGRGTEAFF
TRBJ2-6	once	TRBV16	-	TGTGCCAGCAGCCAATCGGGGTACTCTGGGGCCAACGTCCTGACTTTC	CASSQSGYSGANVLTF
TRBJ1-2	-	TRBV28	-	TGTGCCAGCAGCCTCTTGCCGGAGGGCTATGGCTACACCTTC	CASSLLPEGYGYTF
TRBJ2-1	-	TRBV25-1	TRBD1	TGTGCCAGCAGTGATCTCGGACAGGGGGCGATCGAAAATGAGCAGTTCTTC	CASSDLGQGAIENEQFF
TRBJ2-7	-	TRBV18	TRBD2	TGTGCCAGCTCACCTCCCAGCGGGAGGTTCCTCGAGCAGTACTTC	CASSPPSGRFLEQYF
TRBJ2-5	many	TRBV11-2	TRBD2	TGTGCCAGCAGCCCACGTTCGTGGACTAGCGGGACAGAGACCCAGTACTTC	CASSPRSWTSGTETQYF
TRBJ2-2	-	TRBV19	-	TGTGCCAGTATTGGACAGCCGGGCGCCGGGGAGCTGTTTTTT	CASIGQPGAGELFF
TRBJ1-5	-	TRBV19	-	TGTGCCAGTAGCCGGACTGGAGATCAGCCCCAGCATTTT	CASSRTGDQPQHF
TRBJ2-5	-	TRBV27	TRBD1	TGTGCCAGCAGCCGACAGGGCAGGCGGGAGACCCAGTACTTC	CASSRQGRRETQYF
TRBJ2-2	-	TRBV19	-	TGTGCCAGTAGTAACGGCGCGAACACCGGGGAGCTGTTTTTT	CASSNGANTGELFF